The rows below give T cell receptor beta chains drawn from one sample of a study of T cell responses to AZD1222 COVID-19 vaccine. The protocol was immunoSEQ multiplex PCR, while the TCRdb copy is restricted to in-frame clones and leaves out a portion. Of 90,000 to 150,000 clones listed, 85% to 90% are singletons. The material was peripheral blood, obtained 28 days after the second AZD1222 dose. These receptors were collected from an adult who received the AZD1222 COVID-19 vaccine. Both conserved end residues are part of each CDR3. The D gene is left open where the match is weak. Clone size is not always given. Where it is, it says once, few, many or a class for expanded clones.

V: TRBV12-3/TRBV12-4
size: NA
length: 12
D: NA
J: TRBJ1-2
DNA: TGTGCCAGCAGTCTGGACAGTTATGGCTACACCTTC
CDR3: CASSLDSYGYTF

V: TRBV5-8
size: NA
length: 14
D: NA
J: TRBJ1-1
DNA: TGTGCCAGCAGCTTTGAGGTTTTAAACACTGAAGCTTTCTTT
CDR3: CASSFEVLNTEAFF

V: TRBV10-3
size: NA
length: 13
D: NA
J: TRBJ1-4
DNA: TGTGCCATCAGGACGGGAGCCACCGAAAAACTGTTTTTT
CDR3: CAIRTGATEKLFF

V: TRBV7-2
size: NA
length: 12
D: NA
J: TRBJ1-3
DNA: TGTGCCAGCAGCTTAGTTAGGAACACCATATATTTT
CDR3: CASSLVRNTIYF

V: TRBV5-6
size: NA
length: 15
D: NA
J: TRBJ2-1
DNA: TGTGCCAGCAGCTTGGGCCAGGACTCCTACAATGAGCAGTTCTTC
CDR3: CASSLGQDSYNEQFF

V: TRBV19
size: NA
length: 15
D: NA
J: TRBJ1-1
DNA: TGTGCCAGTAGTAGCTTGGGCGACGCGAACACTGAAGCTTTCTTT
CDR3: CASSSLGDANTEAFF

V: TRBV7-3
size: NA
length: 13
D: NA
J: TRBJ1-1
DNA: TGTGCCAGCAGCCTTTTAGGGAACACTGAAGCTTTCTTT
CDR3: CASSLLGNTEAFF

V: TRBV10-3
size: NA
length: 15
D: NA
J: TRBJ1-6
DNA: TGTGCCATCAGTGACTCCCCGGGCCTTAATTCACCCCTCCACTTT
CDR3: CAISDSPGLNSPLHF

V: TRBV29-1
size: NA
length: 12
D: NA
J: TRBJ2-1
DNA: TGCAGCGTTGCCCTCGTCCACAATGAGCAGTTCTTC
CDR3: CSVALVHNEQFF

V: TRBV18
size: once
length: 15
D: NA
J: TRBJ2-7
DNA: TGTGCCAGCTCACCAAACCCGGAATCCGGATACGAGCAGTACTTC
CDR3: CASSPNPESGYEQYF

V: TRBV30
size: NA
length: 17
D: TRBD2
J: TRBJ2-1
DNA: TGTGCCTGGAGTGTACGACCTAGCGGGAGAAGGAACAATGAGCAGTTCTTC
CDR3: CAWSVRPSGRRNNEQFF

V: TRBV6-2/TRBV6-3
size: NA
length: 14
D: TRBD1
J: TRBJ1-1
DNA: TGTGCCAGCAGTTACCCCCAGGGGGGCACTGAAGCTTTCTTT
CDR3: CASSYPQGGTEAFF

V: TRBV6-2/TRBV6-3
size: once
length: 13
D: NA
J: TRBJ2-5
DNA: TGTGCCAGCAGTCCACGATACACGGAGACCCAGTACTTC
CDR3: CASSPRYTETQYF

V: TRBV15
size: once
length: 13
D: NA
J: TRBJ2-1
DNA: TGTGCCACCAGCTCAAGTAACGTTAATGAGCAGTTCTTC
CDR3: CATSSSNVNEQFF

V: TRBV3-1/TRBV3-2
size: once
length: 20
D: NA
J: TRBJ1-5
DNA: TGTGCCAGCAGCCCGAGAGAAGGGTCGGGCCCGAGGTATAGCAATCAGCCCCAGCATTTT
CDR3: CASSPREGSGPRYSNQPQHF

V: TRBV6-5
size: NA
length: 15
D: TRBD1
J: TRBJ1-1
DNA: TGTGCCAGCAGTTACTCCGGGACAGAGAACACTGAAGCTTTCTTT
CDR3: CASSYSGTENTEAFF

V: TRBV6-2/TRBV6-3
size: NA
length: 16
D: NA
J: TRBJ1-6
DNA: TGTGCCAGCAGTTACTCGGGGAACTTTGCTAATTCACCCCTCCACTTT
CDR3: CASSYSGNFANSPLHF

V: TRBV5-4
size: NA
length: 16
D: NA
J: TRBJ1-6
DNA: TGTGCCAGCAGCTTGGGGCAGAGGAGGGATAATTCACCCCTCCACTTT
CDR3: CASSLGQRRDNSPLHF

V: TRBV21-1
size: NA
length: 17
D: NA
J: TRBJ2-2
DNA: TGTGCCAGCAGTAAACGTCCTAGGCAGGGGAGAACCGGGGAGCTGTTTTTT
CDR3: CASSKRPRQGRTGELFF

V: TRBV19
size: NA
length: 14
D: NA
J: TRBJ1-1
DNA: TGTGCCAGTAGTATAGTGGGACCGATCACTGAAGCTTTCTTT
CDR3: CASSIVGPITEAFF

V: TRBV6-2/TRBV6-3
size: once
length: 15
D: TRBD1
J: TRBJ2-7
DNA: TGTGCCAGCAGTTACTCGGGACAGGGGACCCACGAGCAGTACTTC
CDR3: CASSYSGQGTHEQYF

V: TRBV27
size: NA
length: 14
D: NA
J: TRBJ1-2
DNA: TGTGCCAGCAGTTTACAAGGGACAATGGGAGGCTACACCTTC
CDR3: CASSLQGTMGGYTF

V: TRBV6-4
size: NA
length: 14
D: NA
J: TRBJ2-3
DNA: TGTGCCAGCAGTGACGGGGGGGCCGCAGATACGCAGTATTTT
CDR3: CASSDGGAADTQYF

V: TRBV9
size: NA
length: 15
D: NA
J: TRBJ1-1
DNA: TGTGCCAGCAGCGAGGAGGGGACGGTCAACACTGAAGCTTTCTTT
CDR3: CASSEEGTVNTEAFF

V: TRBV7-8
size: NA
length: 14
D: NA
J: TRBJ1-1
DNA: TGTGCCAGCAGCTTAGCCGGGAGTTACACTGAAGCTTTCTTT
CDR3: CASSLAGSYTEAFF

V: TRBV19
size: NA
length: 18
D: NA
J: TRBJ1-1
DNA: TGTGCCAGTAGTATAGCCCGACAAGTTACTTCCATGAACACTGAAGCTTTCTTT
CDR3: CASSIARQVTSMNTEAFF

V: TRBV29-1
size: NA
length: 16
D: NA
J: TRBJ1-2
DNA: TGCAGCGTATTGGGACACACAATGGGAGCTAACTATGGCTACACCTTC
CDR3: CSVLGHTMGANYGYTF

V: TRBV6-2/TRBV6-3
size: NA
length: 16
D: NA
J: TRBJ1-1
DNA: TGTGCCAGCAGTTACTCGAGGCTGGGAGGAGGTGCTGAAGCTTTCTTT
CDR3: CASSYSRLGGGAEAFF

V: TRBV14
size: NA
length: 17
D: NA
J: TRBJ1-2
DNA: TGTGCCAGCAGCCAATCGTCCGAAGGCCGAACTAACTATGGCTACACCTTC
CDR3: CASSQSSEGRTNYGYTF

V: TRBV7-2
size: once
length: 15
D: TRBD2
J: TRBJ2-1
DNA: TGTGCCAGCAGCTGGAAGGGCGGGAGGGACAATGAGCAGTTCTTC
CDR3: CASSWKGGRDNEQFF

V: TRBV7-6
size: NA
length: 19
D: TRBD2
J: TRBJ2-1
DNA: TGTGCCAGCAGCTTAGCGAGGACTAGCGGGGTCCCATCCTACAATGAGCAGTTCTTC
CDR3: CASSLARTSGVPSYNEQFF

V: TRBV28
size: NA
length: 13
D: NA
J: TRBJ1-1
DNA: TGTGCCAGCAGTTTATACCAGGGGCCTGAAGCTTTCTTT
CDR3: CASSLYQGPEAFF

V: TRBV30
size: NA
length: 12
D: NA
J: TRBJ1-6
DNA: TGTGCCTGGAGTGTAGGTGATTCACCCCTCCACTTT
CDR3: CAWSVGDSPLHF

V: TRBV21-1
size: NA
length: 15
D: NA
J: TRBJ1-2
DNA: TGTGCCAGCAGCAAAGGAACGACAGGGAGCTATGGCTACACCTTC
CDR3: CASSKGTTGSYGYTF

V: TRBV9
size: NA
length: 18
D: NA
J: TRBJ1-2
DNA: TGTGCCAGCAGCGCCCCACAGGGCCTTAATGCTGATAACTATGGCTACACCTTC
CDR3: CASSAPQGLNADNYGYTF

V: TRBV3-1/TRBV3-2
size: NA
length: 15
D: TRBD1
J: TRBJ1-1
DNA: TGTGCCAGCAGCCAGACAGGGCCGAGGGGGACTGAAGCTTTCTTT
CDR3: CASSQTGPRGTEAFF

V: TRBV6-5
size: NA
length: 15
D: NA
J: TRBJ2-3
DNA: TGTGCCAGCAGTACCCGTGGGAGAAGCACAGATACGCAGTATTTT
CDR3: CASSTRGRSTDTQYF

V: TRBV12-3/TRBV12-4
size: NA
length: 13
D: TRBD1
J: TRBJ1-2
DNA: TGTGCCAGCAGTCGGGACAGGACCTATGGCTACACCTTC
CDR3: CASSRDRTYGYTF

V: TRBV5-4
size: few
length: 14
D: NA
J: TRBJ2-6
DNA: TGTGCCACCTGGAGGTCCTCTGGGGCCAACGTCCTGACTTTC
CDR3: CATWRSSGANVLTF

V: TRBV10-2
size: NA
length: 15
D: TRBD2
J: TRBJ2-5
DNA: TGCGCCACCCTTCCCCGGGGCGGGAGTGGAGAGACCCAGTACTTC
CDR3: CATLPRGGSGETQYF

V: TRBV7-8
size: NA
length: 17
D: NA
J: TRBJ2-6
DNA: TGTGCCAGCAGCTTAGATGCTCCTCGCTCTGGGGCCAACGTCCTGACTTTC
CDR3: CASSLDAPRSGANVLTF

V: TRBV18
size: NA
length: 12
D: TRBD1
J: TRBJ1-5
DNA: TGTGCCAGCTCTACAGGGGATCAGCCCCAGCATTTT
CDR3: CASSTGDQPQHF

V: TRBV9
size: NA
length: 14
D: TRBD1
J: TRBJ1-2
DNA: TGTGCCAGCAGCGTAGATCCAGGACAGGGACCCTACACCTTC
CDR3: CASSVDPGQGPYTF

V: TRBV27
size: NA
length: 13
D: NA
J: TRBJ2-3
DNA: TGTGCCAGCAGTTTCCCTTACACAGATACGCAGTATTTT
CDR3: CASSFPYTDTQYF

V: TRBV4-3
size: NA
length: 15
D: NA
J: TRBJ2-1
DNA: TGCGCCAGCAGCCAAGTATTAGCGAGCTTCAATGAGCAGTTCTTC
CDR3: CASSQVLASFNEQFF

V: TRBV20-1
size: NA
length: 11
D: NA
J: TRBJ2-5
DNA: TGCAGTGCTAGACTAGGGGAGACCCAGTACTTC
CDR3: CSARLGETQYF

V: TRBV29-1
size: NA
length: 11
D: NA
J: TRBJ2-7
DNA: TGCAGCGGCTCTCGGGGCTACGAGCAGTACTTC
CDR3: CSGSRGYEQYF

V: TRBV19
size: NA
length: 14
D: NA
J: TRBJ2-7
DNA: TGTGCCAGTACCCCGGGTGGCGCTCGCTACGAGCAGTACTTC
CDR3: CASTPGGARYEQYF

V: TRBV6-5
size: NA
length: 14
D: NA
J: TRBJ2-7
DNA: TGTGCCAGCAGTCCGGTGGGACTCCACAATGAGCAGTACTTC
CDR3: CASSPVGLHNEQYF

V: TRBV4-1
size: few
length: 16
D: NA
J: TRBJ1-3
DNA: TGCGCCAGCAGCCCCAGCTCGGGGGGCTCTGGAAACACCATATATTTT
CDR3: CASSPSSGGSGNTIYF

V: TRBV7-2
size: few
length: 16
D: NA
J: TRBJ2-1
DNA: TGTGCCAGCAGCTTAGCAGGCTTACTCTACGCGGATGAGCAGTTCTTC
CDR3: CASSLAGLLYADEQFF

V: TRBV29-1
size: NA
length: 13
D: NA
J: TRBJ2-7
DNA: TGCAGCGTTGAAGATTCGGGTTTGCGGGAGCAGTACTTC
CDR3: CSVEDSGLREQYF

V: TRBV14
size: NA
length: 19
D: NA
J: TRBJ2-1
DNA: TGTGCCAGCAGCCAAGACCCCCAGGCCGGCACCGACCGAGTCAATGAGCAGTTCTTC
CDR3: CASSQDPQAGTDRVNEQFF